This T cell receptor beta chain was sequenced for a study of control samples from healthy donors and cancer patients. V was shortened by 4 bases and J by 2 bases, with 12 bases between the two germline ends. The germline CDR1 and CDR2 sequences are MNHEY and SVGEGT. CDR3 length: 16 residues. Here immunoSEQ multiplex PCR was the method, and the copy in TCRdb shows in-frame clones only, minus some. The data show fewer than 200,000 clones, with about 93% seen just once and roughly 4.3% held by the top ten. The chain employs TRBV6-2 or TRBV6-3 and TRBJ2-6; D remains ambiguous. The specimen was blood. The receptor comes from a woman in her fifties or sixties in good health. The CDR3 nucleotides read TGTGCCAGCAGTTTCCGTCTAGGTACTGGGGCCAACGTCCTGACTTTC. It codes for CASSFRLGTGANVLTF.